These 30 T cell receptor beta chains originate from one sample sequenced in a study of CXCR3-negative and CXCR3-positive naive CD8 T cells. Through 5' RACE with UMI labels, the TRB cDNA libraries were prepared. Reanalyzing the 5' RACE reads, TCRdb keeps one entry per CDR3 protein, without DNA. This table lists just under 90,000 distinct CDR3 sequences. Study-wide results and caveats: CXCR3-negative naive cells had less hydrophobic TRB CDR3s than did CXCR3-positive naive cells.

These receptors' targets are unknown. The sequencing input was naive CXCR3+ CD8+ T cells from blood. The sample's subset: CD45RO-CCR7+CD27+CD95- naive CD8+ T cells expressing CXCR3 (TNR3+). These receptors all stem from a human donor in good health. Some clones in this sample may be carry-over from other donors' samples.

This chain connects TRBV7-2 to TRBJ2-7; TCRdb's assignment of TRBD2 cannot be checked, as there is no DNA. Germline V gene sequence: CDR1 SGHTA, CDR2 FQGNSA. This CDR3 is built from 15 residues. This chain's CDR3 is CASSAGLAATYEQYF.

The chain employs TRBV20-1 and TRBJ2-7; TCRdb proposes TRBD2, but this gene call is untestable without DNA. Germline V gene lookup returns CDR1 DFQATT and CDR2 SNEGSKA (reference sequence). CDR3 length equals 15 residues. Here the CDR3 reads CSARDRSGSTYEQYF.

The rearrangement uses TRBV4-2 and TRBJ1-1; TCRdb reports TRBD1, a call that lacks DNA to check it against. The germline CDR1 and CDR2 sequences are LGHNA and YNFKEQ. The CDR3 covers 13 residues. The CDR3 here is CAGSQGGGTEAFF.

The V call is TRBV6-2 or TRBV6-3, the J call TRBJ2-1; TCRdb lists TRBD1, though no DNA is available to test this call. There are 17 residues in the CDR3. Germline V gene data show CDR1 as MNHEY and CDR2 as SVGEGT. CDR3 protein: CASSYSRSDRGGYEQFF.

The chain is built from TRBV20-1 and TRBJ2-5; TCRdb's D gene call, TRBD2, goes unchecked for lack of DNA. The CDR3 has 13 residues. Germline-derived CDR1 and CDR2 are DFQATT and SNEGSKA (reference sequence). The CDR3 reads CSAPSGLQETQYF.

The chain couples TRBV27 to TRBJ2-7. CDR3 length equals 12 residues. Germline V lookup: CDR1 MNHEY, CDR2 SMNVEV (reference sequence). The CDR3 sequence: CASSPNSYEQYF.

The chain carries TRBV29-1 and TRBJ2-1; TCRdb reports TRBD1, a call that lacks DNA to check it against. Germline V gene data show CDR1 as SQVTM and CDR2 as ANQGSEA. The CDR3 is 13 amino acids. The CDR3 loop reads CSSPQGARDEQFF.

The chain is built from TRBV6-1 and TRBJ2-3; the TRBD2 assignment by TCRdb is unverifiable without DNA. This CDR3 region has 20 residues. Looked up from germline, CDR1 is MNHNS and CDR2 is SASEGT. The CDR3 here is CASSGPWSEAGGPSPDTQYF.

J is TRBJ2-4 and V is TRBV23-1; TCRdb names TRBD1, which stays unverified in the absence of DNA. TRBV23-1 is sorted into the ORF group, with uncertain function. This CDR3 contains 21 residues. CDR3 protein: CASSQSYLGTGVWLAKNIQYF.

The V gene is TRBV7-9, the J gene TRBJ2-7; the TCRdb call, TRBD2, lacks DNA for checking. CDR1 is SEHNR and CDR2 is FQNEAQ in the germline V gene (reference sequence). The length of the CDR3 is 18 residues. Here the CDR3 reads CASSSRLGNAGGSSPQYF.

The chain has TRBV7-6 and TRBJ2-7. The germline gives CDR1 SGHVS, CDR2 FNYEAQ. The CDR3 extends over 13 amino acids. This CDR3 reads CASSLETSYEQYF.

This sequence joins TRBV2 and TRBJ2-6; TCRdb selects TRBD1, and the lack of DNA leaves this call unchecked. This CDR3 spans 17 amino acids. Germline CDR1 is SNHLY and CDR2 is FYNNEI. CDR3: CANLMPGQLSGANVLTF.

The CDR3 loop reads CASSAEKTGELFF. This chain links TRBV5-1 with TRBJ2-2. The length of the CDR3 is 13 residues. Per germline, CDR1 SGHRS and CDR2 YFSETQ. The variable domain in full, with the rest retrieved from reference TRBV5-1 and TRBJ2-2, is KAGVTQTPRYLIKTRGQQVTLSCSPISGHRSVSWYQQTPGQGLQFLFEYFSETQRNKGNFPGRFSGRQFSNSRSEMNVSTLELGDSALYLCASSAEKTGELFFGEGSRLTVL.

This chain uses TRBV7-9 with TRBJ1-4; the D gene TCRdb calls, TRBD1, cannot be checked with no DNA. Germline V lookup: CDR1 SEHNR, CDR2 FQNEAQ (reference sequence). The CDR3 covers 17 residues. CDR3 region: CASSHSGLQVANEKLFF.

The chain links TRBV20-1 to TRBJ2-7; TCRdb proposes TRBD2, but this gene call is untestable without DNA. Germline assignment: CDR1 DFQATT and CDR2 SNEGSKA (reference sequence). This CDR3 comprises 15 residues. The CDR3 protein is CSALEEAGGPYEQYF.

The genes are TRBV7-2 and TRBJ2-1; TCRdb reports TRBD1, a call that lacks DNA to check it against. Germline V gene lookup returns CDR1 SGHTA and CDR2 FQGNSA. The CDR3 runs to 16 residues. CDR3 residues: CASSLLSRGLSNEQFF.

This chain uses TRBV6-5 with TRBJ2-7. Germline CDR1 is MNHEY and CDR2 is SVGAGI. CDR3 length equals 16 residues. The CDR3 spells CASSYFGQSLSYEQYF.

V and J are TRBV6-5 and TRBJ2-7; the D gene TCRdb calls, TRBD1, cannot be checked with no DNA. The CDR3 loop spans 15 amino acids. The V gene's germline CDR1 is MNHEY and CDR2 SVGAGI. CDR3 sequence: CASSYSGTGSYEQYF.

The CDR3 sequence is CAISEPGTGATSGELFF. The chain has TRBV10-3 and TRBJ2-2; TCRdb lists TRBD1, though no DNA is available to test this call. Germline V gene lookup returns CDR1 ENHRY and CDR2 SYGVKD. This CDR3 has 17 amino acids.

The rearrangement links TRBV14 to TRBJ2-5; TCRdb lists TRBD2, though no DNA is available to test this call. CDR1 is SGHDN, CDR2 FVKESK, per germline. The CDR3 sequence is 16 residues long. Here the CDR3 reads CASSQVGGPPRETQYF.

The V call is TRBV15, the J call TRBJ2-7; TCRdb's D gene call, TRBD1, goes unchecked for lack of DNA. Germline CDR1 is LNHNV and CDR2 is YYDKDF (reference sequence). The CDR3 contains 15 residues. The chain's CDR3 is CATSRERGAAYEQYF.

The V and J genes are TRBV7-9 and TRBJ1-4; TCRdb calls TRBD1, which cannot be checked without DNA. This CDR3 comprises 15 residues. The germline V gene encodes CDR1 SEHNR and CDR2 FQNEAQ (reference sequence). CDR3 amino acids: CASSSGTVADEKLFF.

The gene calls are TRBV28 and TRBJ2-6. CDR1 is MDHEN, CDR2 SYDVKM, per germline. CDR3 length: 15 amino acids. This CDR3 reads CASQNRGSGANVLTF. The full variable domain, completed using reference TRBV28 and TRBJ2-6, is DVKVTQSSRYLVKRTGEKVFLECVQDMDHENMFWYRQDPGLGLRLIYFSYDVKMKEKGDIPEGYSVSREKKERFSLILESASTNQTSMYLCASQNRGSGANVLTFGAGSRLTVL.

The chain's CDR3 is CASSFRLAGSYEQYF. The chain is built from TRBV7-6 and TRBJ2-7; the D gene TCRdb calls, TRBD2, cannot be checked with no DNA. The CDR3 totals 15 residues. CDR1 and CDR2 (germline): SGHVS, FNYEAQ. Full variable domain (rest looked up from reference TRBV7-6 and TRBJ2-7): GAGVSQSPRYKVTKRGQDVALRCDPISGHVSLYWYRQALGQGPEFLTYFNYEAQQDKSGLPNDRFSAERPEGSISTLTIQRTEQRDSAMYRCASSFRLAGSYEQYFGPGTRLTVT.

CDR3 protein: CASSQERVDTEAFF. V gene TRBV4-1 combines with J gene TRBJ1-1. The CDR3 is 14 residues long. The germline V gene encodes CDR1 MGHRA and CDR2 YSYEKL.

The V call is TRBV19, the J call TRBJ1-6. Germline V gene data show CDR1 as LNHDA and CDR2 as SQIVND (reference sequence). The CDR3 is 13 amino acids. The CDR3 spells CASSIEGYSPLHF. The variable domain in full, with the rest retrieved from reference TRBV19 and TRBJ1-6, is DGGITQSPKYLFRKEGQNVTLSCEQNLNHDAMYWYRQDPGQGLRLIYYSQIVNDFQKGDIAEGYSVSREKKESFPLTVTSAQKNPTAFYLCASSIEGYSPLHFGNGTRLTVT.

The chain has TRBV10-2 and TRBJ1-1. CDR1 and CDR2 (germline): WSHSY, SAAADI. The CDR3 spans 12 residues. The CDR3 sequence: CASGSMNTEAFF.

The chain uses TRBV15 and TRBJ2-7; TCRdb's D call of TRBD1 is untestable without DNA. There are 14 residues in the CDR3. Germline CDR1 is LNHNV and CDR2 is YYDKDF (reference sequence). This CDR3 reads CATSVGGTNYEQYF.

This CDR3 reads CASSTSGPSYEQYF. The chain uses TRBV12-3 or TRBV12-4 and TRBJ2-7. CDR3 length: 14 amino acids.

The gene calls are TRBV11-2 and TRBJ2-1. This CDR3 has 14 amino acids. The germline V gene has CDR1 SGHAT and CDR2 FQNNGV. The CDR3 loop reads CASSLDTEFDEQFF.